The rows below give T cell receptor beta chains drawn from one sample of a study of identical twins. TCRdb called the 5' RACE reads again in MiXCR, with one record for every CDR3 protein. The repertoire has more than 650,000 distinct CDR3 sequences, roughly 6% of them found once; the top ten carry approximately 1.6%. The sequencing input was naive T cells sorted from blood. The origin of the receptors is a man aged 18 to 29 in good health. The CDR3 runs from the conserved cysteine through the conserved F or W. D genes are given only for firm matches. For some rows the clone size is stated as once, few or many, or as a class when expanded; others skip it.

>TRBJ2-7|-|-|TRBV4-3
TGCGCCAGCAGCCAAGAAGGGGTCGGCGGGGCGGGCGACGAGCAGTACTTC
CASSQEGVGGAGDEQYF
>TRBJ2-5|-|-|TRBV20-1
TGCAGTGCTAGGGATACAGGGAAGAAGCTGGAGACCCAGTACTTC
CSARDTGKKLETQYF
>TRBJ2-1|-|-|TRBV19
TGTGCCAGTAGTATTAGGGGGGGTGAGCAGTTCTTC
CASSIRGGEQFF
>TRBJ2-2|-|TRBD2|TRBV9
TGTGCCAGCAGCGTAACGCGGGGGACCGGGGAGCTGTTTTTT
CASSVTRGTGELFF
>TRBJ2-2|many|TRBD2|TRBV27
TGTGCCAGCAGTTTATTGACTAGCGGGAACACCGGGGAGCTGTTTTTT
CASSLLTSGNTGELFF
>TRBJ2-1|few|-|TRBV5-1
TGCGCCAGCAGCTTGTCAGGGGATGCGGCTCGTGAGCAGTTCTTC
CASSLSGDAAREQFF
>TRBJ2-7|many|-|TRBV4-2
TGTGCCAGCAGCCAAATTGGGACATCCTACGAGCAGTACTTC
CASSQIGTSYEQYF
>TRBJ2-1|many|TRBD2|TRBV15
TGTGCCACCAGCAGACAAAGAGCGGGAGCCTACAATGAGCAGTTCTTC
CATSRQRAGAYNEQFF
>TRBJ2-1|-|TRBD1|TRBV20-1
TGCAGTGCTCCCGATCGACAGGGGGCGTATGAGCAGTTCTTC
CSAPDRQGAYEQFF
>TRBJ1-1|many|-|TRBV5-1
TGCGCCAGCAGCCTCAGAACAATGAACACTGAAGCTTTCTTT
CASSLRTMNTEAFF
>TRBJ2-7|-|TRBD1|TRBV30
TGTGCCTGGAGTGTAGGGACAGGGGGATACGAGCAGTACTTC
CAWSVGTGGYEQYF
>TRBJ2-2|many|-|TRBV6-1
TGTGCCAGCAGAAATAGTTTGACAGAGGACCCAACTAAAAGCGGGGAGCTGTTTTTT
CASRNSLTEDPTKSGELFF
>TRBJ2-3|many|-|TRBV5-1
TGCGCCAGCACCCCGGGAGGGGGCGATACGCAGTATTTT
CASTPGGGDTQYF
>TRBJ1-4|few|-|TRBV29-1
TGCAGCGTCAGGGGACGGTATAATGAAAAACTGTTTTTT
CSVRGRYNEKLFF
>TRBJ2-3|many|TRBD2|TRBV12-3/TRBV12-4
TGTGCCAGCCGGGTTAGCGGGAACACAGATACGCAGTATTTT
CASRVSGNTDTQYF
>TRBJ2-2|many|-|TRBV10-3
TGCGCCATCAGTGACCCGGGACTTCCCACCGGGGAGCTGTTTTTT
CAISDPGLPTGELFF
>TRBJ2-7|many|-|TRBV28
TGTGCCAGCAGTTTGAGCCGGATCTCCTACGAGCAGTACTTC
CASSLSRISYEQYF
>TRBJ2-5|-|-|TRBV27
TGTGCCAGCAGTTTTCTGGGTCAAGTGGAGACCCAGTACTTC
CASSFLGQVETQYF
>TRBJ2-3|many|-|TRBV9
TGTGCCAGCAGTCTAAAACAGAGAACAGGCACAGATACGCAGTATTTT
CASSLKQRTGTDTQYF
>TRBJ2-7|many|TRBD2|TRBV15
TGTGCCACCAGCTCCAGAGGGCTAGCGGGAGCCTACGAGCAGTACTTC
CATSSRGLAGAYEQYF
>TRBJ1-1|many|TRBD1|TRBV5-1
TGCGCCAGCAGCACAGGGGAAACTGAAGCTTTCTTT
CASSTGETEAFF
>TRBJ2-3|many|TRBD2|TRBV15
TGTGCCACCAGCAGCGTAGGGAGGGCATCTAGCACAGATACGCAGTATTTT
CATSSVGRASSTDTQYF
>TRBJ1-1|-|-|TRBV6-5
TGTGCCAGCAGTTACTCGAAGCCAAGAACTGAAGCTTTCTTT
CASSYSKPRTEAFF
>TRBJ2-2|few|-|TRBV27
TGTGCCAGCAGTTTTCTTGGGGGGGCAGGTGGGGAGCTGTTTTTT
CASSFLGGAGGELFF
>TRBJ2-7|few|TRBD1|TRBV7-6
TGTGCCAGCAGCTTAGGAGGGCAGGGGGCCTACGAGCAGTACTTC
CASSLGGQGAYEQYF
>TRBJ2-3|-|-|TRBV28
TGTGCCAGCAGTTTTGGGGGCTCGGGCACAGATACGCAGTATTTT
CASSFGGSGTDTQYF
>TRBJ1-2|many|-|TRBV10-3
TGTGCCATCAATACAGGGCAAGATTATGGCTACACCTTC
CAINTGQDYGYTF